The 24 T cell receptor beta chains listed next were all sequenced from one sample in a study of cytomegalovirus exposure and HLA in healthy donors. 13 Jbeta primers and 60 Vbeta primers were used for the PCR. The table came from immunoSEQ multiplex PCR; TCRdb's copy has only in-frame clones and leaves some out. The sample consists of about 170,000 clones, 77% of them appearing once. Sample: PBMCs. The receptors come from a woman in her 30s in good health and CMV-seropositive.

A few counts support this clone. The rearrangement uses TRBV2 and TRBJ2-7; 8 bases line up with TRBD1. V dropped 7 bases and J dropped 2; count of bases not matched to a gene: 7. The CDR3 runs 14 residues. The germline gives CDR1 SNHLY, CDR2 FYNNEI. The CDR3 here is CASNLQGAAYEQYF. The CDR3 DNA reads TGTGCCAGCAATCTTCAGGGGGCGGCCTACGAGCAGTACTTC.

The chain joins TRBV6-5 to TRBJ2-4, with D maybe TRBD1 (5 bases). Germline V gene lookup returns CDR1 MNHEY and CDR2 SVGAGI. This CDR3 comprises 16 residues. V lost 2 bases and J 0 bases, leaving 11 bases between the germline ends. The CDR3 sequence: CASSYHRTLAKNIQYF. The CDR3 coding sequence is TGTGCCAGCAGTTACCACAGGACCCTAGCCAAAAACATTCAGTACTTC.

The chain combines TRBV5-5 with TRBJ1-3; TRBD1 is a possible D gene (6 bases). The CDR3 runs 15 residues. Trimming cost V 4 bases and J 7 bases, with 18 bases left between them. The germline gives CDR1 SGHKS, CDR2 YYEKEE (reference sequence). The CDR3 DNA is TGTGCCAGCAGCGAAGGGGGAGGGGAGACGAACACCATATATTTT. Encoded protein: CASSEGGGETNTIYF.

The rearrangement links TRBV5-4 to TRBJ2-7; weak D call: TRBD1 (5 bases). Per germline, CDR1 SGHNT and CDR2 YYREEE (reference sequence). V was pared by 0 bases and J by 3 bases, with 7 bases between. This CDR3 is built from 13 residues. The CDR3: CASSLGQYYEQYF. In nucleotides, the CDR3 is TGTGCCAGCAGCTTGGGACAGTACTACGAGCAGTACTTC.

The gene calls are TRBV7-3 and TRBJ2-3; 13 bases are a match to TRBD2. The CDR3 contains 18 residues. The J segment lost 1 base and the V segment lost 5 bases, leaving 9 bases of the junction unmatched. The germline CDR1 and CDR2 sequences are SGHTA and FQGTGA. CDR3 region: CASSPTSGGPLGTDTQYF. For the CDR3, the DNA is TGTGCCAGCAGCCCGACTAGCGGGGGGCCGCTGGGCACAGATACGCAGTATTTT. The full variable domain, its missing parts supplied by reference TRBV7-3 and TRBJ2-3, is GAGVSQTPSNKVTEKGKYVELRCDPISGHTALYWYRQSLGQGPEFLIYFQGTGAADDSGLPNDRFFAVRPEGSVSTLKIQRTERGDSAVYLCASSPTSGGPLGTDTQYFGPGTRLTVL.

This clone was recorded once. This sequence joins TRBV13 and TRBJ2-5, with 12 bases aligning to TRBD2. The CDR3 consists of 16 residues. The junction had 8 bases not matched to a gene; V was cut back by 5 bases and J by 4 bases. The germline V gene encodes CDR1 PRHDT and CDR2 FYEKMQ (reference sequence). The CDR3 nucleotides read TGTGCCAGCAGCCGCCAGACTAGCGGGAGACGAGAGACCCAGTACTTC. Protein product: CASSRQTSGRRETQYF.

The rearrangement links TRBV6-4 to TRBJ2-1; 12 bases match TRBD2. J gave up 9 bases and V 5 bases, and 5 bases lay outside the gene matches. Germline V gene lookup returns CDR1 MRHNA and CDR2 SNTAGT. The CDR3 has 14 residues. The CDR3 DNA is TGTGCCAGCAGTTCCGGGACTAGCGGGTTTGAGCAGTTCTTC. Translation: CASSSGTSGFEQFF.

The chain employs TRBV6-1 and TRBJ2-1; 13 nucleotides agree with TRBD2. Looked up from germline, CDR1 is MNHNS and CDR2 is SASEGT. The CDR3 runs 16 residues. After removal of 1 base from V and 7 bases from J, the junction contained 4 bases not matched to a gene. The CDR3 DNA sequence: TGTGCCAGCAGTGAAGGCCGGACTAGCGGGAGAAATGAGCAGTTCTTC. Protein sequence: CASSEGRTSGRNEQFF.

The CDR3 sequence: CASSPERSGTDTQYF. The CDR3 coding sequence is TGTGCCAGCTCACCAGAAAGGAGTGGCACAGATACGCAGTATTTT. The V gene is TRBV18, the J gene TRBJ2-3, with D hard to call. Deletions cut 2 bases from V and 1 base from J, with 10 bases between. This CDR3 has 15 residues. The V gene's germline CDR1 is KGHSH and CDR2 LQKENI.

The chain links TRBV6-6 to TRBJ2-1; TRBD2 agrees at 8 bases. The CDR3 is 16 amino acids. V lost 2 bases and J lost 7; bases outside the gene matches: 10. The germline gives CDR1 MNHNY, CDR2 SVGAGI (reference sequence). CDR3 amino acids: CASSYPGGGGGNEQFF. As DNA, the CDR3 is TGTGCCAGCAGTTACCCGGGGGGGGGCGGAGGAAATGAGCAGTTCTTC.

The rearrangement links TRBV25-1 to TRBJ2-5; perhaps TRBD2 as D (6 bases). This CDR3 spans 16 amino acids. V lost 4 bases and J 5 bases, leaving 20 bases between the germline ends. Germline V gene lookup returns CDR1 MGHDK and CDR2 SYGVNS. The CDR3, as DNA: TGTGCCAGCAGTGGGTGGGCGGGATCCCCGGAGGAGACCCAGTACTTC. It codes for CASSGWAGSPEETQYF.

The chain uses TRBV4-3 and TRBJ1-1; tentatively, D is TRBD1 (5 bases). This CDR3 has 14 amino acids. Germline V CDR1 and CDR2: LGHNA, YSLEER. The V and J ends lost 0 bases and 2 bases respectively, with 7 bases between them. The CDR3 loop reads CASSQEGGNTEAFF. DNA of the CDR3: TGCGCCAGCAGCCAAGAGGGGGGTAACACTGAAGCTTTCTTT.

The CDR3 DNA reads TGTGCCAGCAGTTTTGTTCGATCGGGACTTGGAGAAAAACTGTTTTTT. The encoded protein is CASSFVRSGLGEKLFF. The chain carries TRBV28 and TRBJ1-4, with D maybe TRBD1 (5 bases). The CDR3 totals 16 residues. Trimming removed 3 bases from V and 8 bases from J, with 19 bases in between. Per germline, CDR1 MDHEN and CDR2 SYDVKM. Complete variable domain (other parts from reference TRBV28 and TRBJ1-4): DVKVTQSSRYLVKRTGEKVFLECVQDMDHENMFWYRQDPGLGLRLIYFSYDVKMKEKGDIPEGYSVSREKKERFSLILESASTNQTSMYLCASSFVRSGLGEKLFFGSGTQLSVL.

This CDR3 reads CASTTLAGDTDTQYF. Here the CDR3 DNA reads TGTGCCAGCACCACCTTAGCGGGGGACACAGATACGCAGTATTTT. The rearrangement joins TRBV5-4 to TRBJ2-3, with 9 bases aligning to TRBD2. The length of the CDR3 is 15 residues. V was pared by 6 bases and J by 2 bases, with 7 bases of the junction left unmatched. CDR1 SGHNT and CDR2 YYREEE come from the germline V gene (reference sequence).

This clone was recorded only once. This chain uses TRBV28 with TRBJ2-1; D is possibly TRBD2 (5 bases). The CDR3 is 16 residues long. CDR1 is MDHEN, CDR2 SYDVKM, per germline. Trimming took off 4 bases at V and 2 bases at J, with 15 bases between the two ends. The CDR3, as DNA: TGTGCCAGCAGTTCCCCCTGGACTGCCCCCTACAATGAGCAGTTCTTC. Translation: CASSSPWTAPYNEQFF.

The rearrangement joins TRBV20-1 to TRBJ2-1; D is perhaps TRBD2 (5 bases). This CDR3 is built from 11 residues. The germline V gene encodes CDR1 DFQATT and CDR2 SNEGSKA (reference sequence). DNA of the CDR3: TGCTATCTTGTGGGAGACAATGAGCAGTTCTTC. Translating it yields CYLVGDNEQFF.

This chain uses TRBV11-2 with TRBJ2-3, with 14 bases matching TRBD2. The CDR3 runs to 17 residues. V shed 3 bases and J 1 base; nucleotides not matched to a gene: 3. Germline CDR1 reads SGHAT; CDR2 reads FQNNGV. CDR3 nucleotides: TGTGCCAGCAGCTTCCGGGGACTAGCGGGAGGCACAGATACGCAGTATTTT. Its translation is CASSFRGLAGGTDTQYF.

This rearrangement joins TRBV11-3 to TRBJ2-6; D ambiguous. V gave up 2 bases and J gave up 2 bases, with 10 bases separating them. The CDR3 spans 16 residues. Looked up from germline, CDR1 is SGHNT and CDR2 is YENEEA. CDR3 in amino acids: CASSLIVATGANVLTF. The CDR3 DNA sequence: TGTGCCAGCAGCTTAATAGTAGCTACTGGGGCCAACGTCCTGACTTTC. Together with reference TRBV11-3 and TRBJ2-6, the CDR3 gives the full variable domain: EAGVVQSPRYKIIEKKQPVAFWCNPISGHNTLYWYLQNLGQGPELLIRYENEEAVDDSQLPKDRFSAERLKGVDSTLKIQPAELGDSAVYLCASSLIVATGANVLTFGAGSRLTVL.

CDR3 DNA: TGTGCCAGCAGTTTGGGACTAGCGGGAGTAGATACGCAGTATTTT. Encoded protein: CASSLGLAGVDTQYF. J is TRBJ2-3 and V is TRBV6-5; 14 bases agree with TRBD2. This CDR3 spans 15 amino acids. J was trimmed by 5 bases and V by 4 bases; bases with no gene match: 2. Germline CDR1 is MNHEY and CDR2 is SVGAGI.

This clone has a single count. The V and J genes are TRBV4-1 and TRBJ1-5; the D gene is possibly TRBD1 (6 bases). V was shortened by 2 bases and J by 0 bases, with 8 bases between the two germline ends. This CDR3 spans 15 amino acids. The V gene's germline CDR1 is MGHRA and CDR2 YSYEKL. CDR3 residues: CASSQKDSSNQPQHF. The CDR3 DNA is TGCGCCAGCAGCCAAAAGGACAGTAGCAATCAGCCCCAGCATTTT.

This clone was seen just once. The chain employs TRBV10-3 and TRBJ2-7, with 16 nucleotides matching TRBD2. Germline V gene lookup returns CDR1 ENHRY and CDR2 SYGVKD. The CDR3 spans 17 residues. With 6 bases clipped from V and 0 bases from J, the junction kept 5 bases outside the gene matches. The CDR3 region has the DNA TGTGCCATCAGGGCGGGACTAGCGGGAGGGCCCTCCTACGAGCAGTACTTC. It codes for CAIRAGLAGGPSYEQYF.

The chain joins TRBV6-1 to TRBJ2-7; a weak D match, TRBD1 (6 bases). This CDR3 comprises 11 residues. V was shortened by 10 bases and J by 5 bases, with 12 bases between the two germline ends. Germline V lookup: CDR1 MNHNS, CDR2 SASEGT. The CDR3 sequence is CAIQGQHEQYF. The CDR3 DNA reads TGTGCCATCCAGGGGCAGCACGAGCAGTACTTC.

In DNA form, the CDR3 reads TGTGCCAGCAGAGTAGACAGGGTTGGGGACGAGCAGTACTTC. Its translation is CASRVDRVGDEQYF. This rearrangement joins TRBV2 to TRBJ2-7; 7 nucleotides line up with TRBD1. The CDR3 consists of 14 residues. Trimming cost V 6 bases and J 5 bases; bases outside gene matches: 10. CDR1 is SNHLY and CDR2 is FYNNEI in the germline V gene.

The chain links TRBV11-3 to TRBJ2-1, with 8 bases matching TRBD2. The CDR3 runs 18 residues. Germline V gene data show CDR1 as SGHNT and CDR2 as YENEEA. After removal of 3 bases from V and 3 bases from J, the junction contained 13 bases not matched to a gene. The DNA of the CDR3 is TGTGCCAGCAGCTTCTTAGTAGGAGCGGGAGCTTACTACAATGAGCAGTTCTTC. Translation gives CASSFLVGAGAYYNEQFF.